This is a list of T cell receptor beta chains from one sample in a study of regulatory T cells in long-lasting Graves disease. TCRdb processed the multiplex PCR reads anew with MiXCR; each CDR3 protein has one entry. The sample comprises 400,000 to 550,000 distinct CDR3 sequences, just under 15% of which are singletons, and approximately 15% rests with the top ten. These same records also appear under a second study, on T cells in Graves' hyperthyroidism and ophthalmopathy.

Sample: peripheral blood mononuclear cells (PBMCs), taken at new diagnosis, from a patient treated with antithyroid drugs. The receptors here all came from a woman in her twenties or thirties with Graves disease. The CDR3 runs from the conserved cysteine through the conserved F or W. Each record gives: clone size, V gene, J gene, D gene, CDR3 protein, CDR3 DNA. D genes are given only for firm matches. Part of the rows lack a size; the others show once, few, many or a class for expanded clones.

abundance: -
v_gene: TRBV28
j_gene: TRBJ2-6
d_gene: TRBD2
CDR3aa: CASSLLSGGWMSGANVLTF
CDR3nt: TGTGCCAGCAGTTTATTGTCCGGGGGGTGGATGTCTGGGGCCAACGTCCTGACTTTC

abundance: many
v_gene: TRBV27
j_gene: TRBJ1-5
d_gene: TRBD1
CDR3aa: CASSSGQANQPQHF
CDR3nt: TGTGCCAGCAGTTCGGGACAGGCCAATCAGCCCCAGCATTTT

abundance: many
v_gene: TRBV30
j_gene: TRBJ2-5
d_gene: -
CDR3aa: CAWSVRGVWETQYF
CDR3nt: TGTGCCTGGAGTGTCCGGGGCGTGTGGGAGACCCAGTACTTC

abundance: few
v_gene: TRBV18
j_gene: TRBJ2-5
d_gene: -
CDR3aa: CASSPPGEYGTQYF
CDR3nt: TGTGCCAGCTCACCACCCGGGGAGTACGGGACCCAGTACTTC

abundance: many
v_gene: TRBV30
j_gene: TRBJ1-1
d_gene: -
CDR3aa: CAWSVRMTYQNTEAFF
CDR3nt: TGTGCCTGGAGTGTTAGAATGACCTACCAGAACACTGAAGCTTTCTTT

abundance: few
v_gene: TRBV6-2/TRBV6-3
j_gene: TRBJ2-7
d_gene: TRBD2
CDR3aa: CASSYGLAGLPTLYEQYF
CDR3nt: TGTGCCAGCAGTTACGGACTAGCGGGTCTCCCAACCCTATACGAGCAGTACTTC

abundance: few
v_gene: TRBV2
j_gene: TRBJ2-7
d_gene: TRBD2
CDR3aa: CASSEGSGATYEQYF
CDR3nt: TGTGCCAGCAGTGAAGGAAGCGGGGCAACCTACGAGCAGTACTTC

abundance: many
v_gene: TRBV29-1
j_gene: TRBJ1-2
d_gene: TRBD1
CDR3aa: CSVVEGAYGYTF
CDR3nt: TGCAGCGTTGTCGAGGGGGCGTATGGCTACACCTTC

abundance: many
v_gene: TRBV6-2/TRBV6-3
j_gene: TRBJ2-1
d_gene: -
CDR3aa: CASSEAWYNEQFF
CDR3nt: TGTGCCAGCAGTGAAGCTTGGTACAATGAGCAGTTCTTC

abundance: many
v_gene: TRBV24-1
j_gene: TRBJ1-1
d_gene: -
CDR3aa: CATSDQKTVEAFF
CDR3nt: TGTGCCACCAGTGACCAAAAGACCGTTGAAGCTTTCTTT

abundance: -
v_gene: TRBV30
j_gene: TRBJ2-7
d_gene: TRBD2
CDR3aa: CASRLAEPYEQYF
CDR3nt: TGTGCCTCAAGACTAGCGGAGCCGTACGAGCAGTACTTC

abundance: many
v_gene: TRBV3-1
j_gene: TRBJ2-7
d_gene: -
CDR3aa: CASSPSLSGVREQYF
CDR3nt: TGTGCCAGCAGCCCCTCCCTTTCGGGAGTTCGAGAGCAGTACTTC

abundance: many
v_gene: TRBV19
j_gene: TRBJ2-7
d_gene: TRBD1
CDR3aa: CASSIKQGVYEQYF
CDR3nt: TGTGCCAGTAGTATAAAACAGGGGGTCTACGAGCAGTACTTC

abundance: many
v_gene: TRBV28
j_gene: TRBJ2-7
d_gene: -
CDR3aa: CASSSPLHRGWNEQYF
CDR3nt: TGTGCCAGCAGTTCTCCCCTGCACCGGGGATGGAACGAGCAGTACTTC

abundance: -
v_gene: TRBV7-2
j_gene: TRBJ2-4
d_gene: TRBD2
CDR3aa: CAGSGTSERLAKNIQYF
CDR3nt: TGTGCCGGGTCCGGGACTAGCGAAAGACTAGCCAAAAACATTCAGTACTTC

abundance: many
v_gene: TRBV13
j_gene: TRBJ2-3
d_gene: -
CDR3aa: CASSPDLDAADTQYF
CDR3nt: TGTGCCAGCAGCCCAGACTTGGACGCCGCGGATACGCAGTATTTT

abundance: many
v_gene: TRBV20-1
j_gene: TRBJ1-6
d_gene: TRBD1
CDR3aa: CSARAPVTGGNNSPLHF
CDR3nt: TGCAGTGCTAGAGCCCCCGTGACAGGGGGCAATAATTCACCCCTCCACTTT

abundance: -
v_gene: TRBV10-3
j_gene: TRBJ2-7
d_gene: -
CDR3aa: CATNLPGQGLGEQYF
CDR3nt: TGTGCCACCAACCTACCGGGGCAGGGACTTGGCGAGCAGTACTTC

abundance: many
v_gene: TRBV7-9
j_gene: TRBJ2-1
d_gene: TRBD2
CDR3aa: CASRRREGSYNEQFF
CDR3nt: TGTGCCAGCAGGAGGCGGGAGGGCTCCTACAATGAGCAGTTCTTC

abundance: few
v_gene: TRBV9
j_gene: TRBJ2-5
d_gene: -
CDR3aa: CASSVAGRETQYF
CDR3nt: TGTGCCAGCAGCGTAGCAGGGCGGGAGACCCAGTACTTC

abundance: -
v_gene: TRBV20-1
j_gene: TRBJ1-6
d_gene: TRBD1
CDR3aa: CSAATGSISVF
CDR3nt: TGCAGTGCCGCGACAGGGTCGATCAGCGTCTTT

abundance: few
v_gene: TRBV5-8
j_gene: TRBJ1-1
d_gene: TRBD1
CDR3aa: CASSLVHRGRSFPMNTEAFF
CDR3nt: TGTGCCAGCAGCTTGGTGCACAGGGGAAGGTCTTTCCCTATGAACACTGAAGCTTTCTTT

abundance: many
v_gene: TRBV28
j_gene: TRBJ1-5
d_gene: -
CDR3aa: CASSSLRGYANSNQPQHF
CDR3nt: TGTGCCAGCAGTTCTCTCCGGGGATATGCCAATAGCAATCAGCCCCAGCATTTT

abundance: many
v_gene: TRBV3-1
j_gene: TRBJ2-7
d_gene: -
CDR3aa: CASSQDDFLTYEQYF
CDR3nt: TGTGCCAGCAGCCAAGATGACTTCCTCACCTACGAGCAGTACTTC

abundance: few
v_gene: TRBV29-1
j_gene: TRBJ2-7
d_gene: TRBD2
CDR3aa: CSVEVTSGRGYEQYF
CDR3nt: TGCAGCGTTGAGGTGACTAGCGGGAGAGGTTACGAGCAGTACTTC

abundance: many
v_gene: TRBV12-3/TRBV12-4
j_gene: TRBJ2-7
d_gene: -
CDR3aa: CASSFGYEQYF
CDR3nt: TGTGCCAGCAGTTTCGGCTACGAGCAGTACTTC

abundance: many
v_gene: TRBV12-3/TRBV12-4
j_gene: TRBJ2-1
d_gene: TRBD2
CDR3aa: CASLRELHGEQFF
CDR3nt: TGTGCCAGCCTGCGGGAGTTGCACGGTGAGCAGTTCTTC

abundance: -
v_gene: TRBV5-6
j_gene: TRBJ2-7
d_gene: -
CDR3aa: CASSLVINSYEQYF
CDR3nt: TGTGCCAGCAGCTTGGTAATCAATTCCTACGAGCAGTACTTC

abundance: many
v_gene: TRBV12-5
j_gene: TRBJ2-1
d_gene: TRBD2
CDR3aa: CASGLVEAGVGNEQFF
CDR3nt: TGTGCTAGTGGTTTGGTAGAAGCGGGAGTTGGCAATGAGCAGTTCTTC

abundance: few
v_gene: TRBV29-1
j_gene: TRBJ1-5
d_gene: TRBD1
CDR3aa: CSVGGTGVNQPQHF
CDR3nt: TGCAGCGTTGGGGGGACAGGGGTTAATCAGCCCCAGCATTTT

abundance: many
v_gene: TRBV6-9
j_gene: TRBJ1-1
d_gene: -
CDR3aa: CASSYARTQENSAFF
CDR3nt: TGTGCCAGCAGTTACGCAAGGACCCAGGAGAATTCAGCTTTCTTT

abundance: many
v_gene: TRBV11-2
j_gene: TRBJ2-2
d_gene: -
CDR3aa: CASSLGLMDSGELFF
CDR3nt: TGTGCCAGCAGCTTAGGCCTCATGGACAGCGGGGAGCTGTTTTTT

abundance: few
v_gene: TRBV27
j_gene: TRBJ1-6
d_gene: -
CDR3aa: CASSVRVSPLHF
CDR3nt: TGTGCCAGCAGTGTCAGGGTATCACCCCTCCACTTT